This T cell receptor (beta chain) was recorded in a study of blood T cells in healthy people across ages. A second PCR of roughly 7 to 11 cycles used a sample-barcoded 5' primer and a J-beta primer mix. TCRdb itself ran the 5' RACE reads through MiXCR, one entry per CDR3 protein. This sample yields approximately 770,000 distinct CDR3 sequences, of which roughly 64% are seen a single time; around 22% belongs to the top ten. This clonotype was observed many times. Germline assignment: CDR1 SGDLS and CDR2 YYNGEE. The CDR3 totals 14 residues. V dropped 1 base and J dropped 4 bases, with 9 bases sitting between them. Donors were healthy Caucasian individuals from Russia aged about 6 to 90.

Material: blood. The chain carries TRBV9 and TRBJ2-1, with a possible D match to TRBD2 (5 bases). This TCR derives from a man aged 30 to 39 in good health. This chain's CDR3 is CASSVRWEYNEQFF. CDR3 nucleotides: TGTGCCAGCAGCGTAAGATGGGAGTACAATGAGCAGTTCTTC.